This T cell receptor beta chain originates from a study of blood T cells in healthy people across ages. This CDR3 region has 16 residues. Trimming removed 0 bases at V and 4 bases at J, with 18 bases between. Germline CDR1 DFQATT, CDR2 SNEGSKA (reference sequence). A second 7 to 11 cycle PCR used barcoded and J-beta primers. TCRdb recomputed calls from the 5' RACE reads with MiXCR, one row per CDR3 protein. This table holds hundreds of thousands of distinct CDR3 sequences, 45% to 65% found once. The sequence was obtained from a man aged 55 to 70 in good health. The sample consisted of blood. The chain carries TRBV20-1 and TRBJ1-2; D unresolved. Here the CDR3 reads CSARDLRSRASYGYTF. CDR3 nucleotides: TGCAGTGCTAGAGATCTCCGATCCCGGGCATCCTATGGCTACACCTTC.